The rows below give T cell receptor beta chains drawn from one sample of a study of response to subunit inactivated influenza vaccine. TCRdb independently ran MiXCR on the RT-PCR reads; one entry per CDR3 protein. The sample holds about 520,000 distinct CDR3 sequences, more than 7% seen once. This specimen was PBMCs from blood, taken less than 30 months after vaccination. The receptor set was obtained from a man in his fifties or sixties who received an inactivated influenza vaccine. Each CDR3 is given with its conserved first and last residue. A D gene is named only where the DNA matches it firmly. Not every row has a clone size; where given, it reads once, few, many or a size class.

TRBV9	NA	TRBJ2-5	NA	CASSGGGEQETQYF	TGTGCCAGCAGCGGGGGCGGGGAACAAGAGACCCAGTACTTC
TRBV12-5	NA	TRBJ1-1	few	CASGSSVFGNTEAFF	TGTGCTAGTGGTTCAAGTGTCTTTGGGAACACTGAAGCTTTCTTT
TRBV12-3/TRBV12-4	TRBD2	TRBJ2-1	many	CASSSVAGGPSNEQFF	TGTGCCAGCAGTTCAGTAGCGGGAGGGCCTAGCAATGAGCAGTTCTTC
TRBV4-3	TRBD1	TRBJ1-2	NA	CASSQDLGQTRSPGYTF	TGCGCCAGCAGCCAAGACTTGGGACAGACACGGTCCCCCGGCTACACCTTC
TRBV20-1	NA	TRBJ1-4	few	CSARDWAPRDRKNEKLFF	TGCAGTGCTAGAGATTGGGCCCCGAGGGACCGAAAAAATGAAAAACTGTTTTTT
TRBV15	NA	TRBJ2-5	NA	CATSRAGGSQETQYF	TGTGCCACCAGCAGAGCTGGGGGCTCTCAAGAGACCCAGTACTTC
TRBV27	NA	TRBJ1-5	few	CATQRVRDSNQPQHF	TGTGCCACCCAACGCGTTAGGGATAGCAATCAGCCCCAGCATTTT
TRBV20-1	TRBD2	TRBJ2-1	many	CSARARSVLRGGNEQFF	TGCAGTGCTAGAGCGCGGTCCGTGTTGCGGGGGGGCAATGAGCAGTTCTTC
TRBV27	NA	TRBJ2-7	few	CASSFSLGYEQYF	TGTGCCAGCAGTTTCTCCCTTGGCTACGAGCAGTACTTC
TRBV3-1	NA	TRBJ2-5	few	CASSSRAQETQYF	TGTGCCAGCAGCTCACGGGCCCAAGAGACCCAGTACTTC
TRBV5-6	NA	TRBJ2-1	NA	CASSLWRTRRTYNEQFF	TGTGCCAGCAGCTTGTGGCGGACCAGGAGGACCTACAATGAGCAGTTCTTC